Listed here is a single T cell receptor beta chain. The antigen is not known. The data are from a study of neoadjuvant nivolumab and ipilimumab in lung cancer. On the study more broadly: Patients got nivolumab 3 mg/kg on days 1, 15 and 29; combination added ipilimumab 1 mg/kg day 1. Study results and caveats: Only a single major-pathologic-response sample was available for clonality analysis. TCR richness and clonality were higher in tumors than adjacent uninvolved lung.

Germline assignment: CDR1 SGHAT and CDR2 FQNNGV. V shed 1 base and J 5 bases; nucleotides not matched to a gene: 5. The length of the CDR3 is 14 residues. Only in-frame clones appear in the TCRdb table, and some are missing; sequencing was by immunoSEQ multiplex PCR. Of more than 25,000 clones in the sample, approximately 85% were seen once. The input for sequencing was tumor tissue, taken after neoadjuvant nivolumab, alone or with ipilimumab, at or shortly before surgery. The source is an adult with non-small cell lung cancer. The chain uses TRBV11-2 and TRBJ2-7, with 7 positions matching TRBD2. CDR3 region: CASSLGGGTDEQYF. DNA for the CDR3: TGTGCCAGCAGCTTAGGGGGAGGGACGGACGAGCAGTACTTC.